This TCR beta chain was captured by sequencing in a study of CD8 T cells in ankylosing spondylitis. Each CDR3 protein is one row after TCRdb ran MiXCR on the 5' RACE reads. The table has some 700,000 distinct CDR3 sequences, over 15% seen once. About this clonotype itself: The target antigen is unknown.

CDR3 length: 16 amino acids. Germline CDR1 and CDR2: MNHEY and SMNVEV (reference sequence). V was pared by 7 bases and J by 6 bases, with 12 bases of the junction left unmatched. Notes on the study in general: There were earlier reports of some motif variants in reactive arthritis synovial fluid and blood. Disease-linked clones were CD8+ and relatively rare in peripheral blood. Significant enrichment of disease-linked clones was reported in matched ankylosing spondylitis synovial fluid. A motif of 7 or 8 highly homologous TCR beta variants was seen as apparently characteristic of ankylosing spondylitis blood.

Material for sequencing was blood, either unsorted or a sorted T cell fraction (not recorded which). The chain couples TRBV27 to TRBJ2-2, with TRBD1 matching 9 bases. This TCR derives from a male donor with ankylosing spondylitis. The CDR3 sequence: CASTLKGDRDPGELFF. The CDR3 coding sequence is TGTGCCAGCACCTTAAAGGGGGACAGGGACCCCGGGGAGCTGTTTTTT.